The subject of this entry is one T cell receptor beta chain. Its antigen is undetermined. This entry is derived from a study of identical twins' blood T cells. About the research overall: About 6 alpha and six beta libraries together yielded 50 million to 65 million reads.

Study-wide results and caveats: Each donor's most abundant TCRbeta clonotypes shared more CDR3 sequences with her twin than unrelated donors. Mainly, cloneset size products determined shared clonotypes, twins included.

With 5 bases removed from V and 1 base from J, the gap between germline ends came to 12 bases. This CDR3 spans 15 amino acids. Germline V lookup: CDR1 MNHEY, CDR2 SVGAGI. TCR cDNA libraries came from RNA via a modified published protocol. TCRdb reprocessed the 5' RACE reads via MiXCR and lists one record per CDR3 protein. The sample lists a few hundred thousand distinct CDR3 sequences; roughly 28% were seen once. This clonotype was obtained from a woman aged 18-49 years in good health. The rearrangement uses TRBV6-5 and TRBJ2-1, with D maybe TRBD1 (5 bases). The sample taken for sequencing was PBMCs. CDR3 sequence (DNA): TGTGCCAGCAGTGGTTATTCAGGGTCCTACAATGAGCAGTTCTTC. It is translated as CASSGYSGSYNEQFF.